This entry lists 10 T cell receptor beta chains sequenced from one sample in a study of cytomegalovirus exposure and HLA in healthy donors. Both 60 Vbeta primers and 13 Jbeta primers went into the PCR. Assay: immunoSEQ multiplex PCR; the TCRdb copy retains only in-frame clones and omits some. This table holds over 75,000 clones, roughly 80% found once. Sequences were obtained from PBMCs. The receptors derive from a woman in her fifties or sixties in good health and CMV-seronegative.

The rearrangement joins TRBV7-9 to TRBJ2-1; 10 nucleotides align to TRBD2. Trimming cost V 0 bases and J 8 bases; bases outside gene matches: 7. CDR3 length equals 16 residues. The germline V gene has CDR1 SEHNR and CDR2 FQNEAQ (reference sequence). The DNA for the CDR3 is TGTGCCAGCAGCTTAGCGCGATTAGCGGGAGGTCATGAGCAGTTCTTC. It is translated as CASSLARLAGGHEQFF.

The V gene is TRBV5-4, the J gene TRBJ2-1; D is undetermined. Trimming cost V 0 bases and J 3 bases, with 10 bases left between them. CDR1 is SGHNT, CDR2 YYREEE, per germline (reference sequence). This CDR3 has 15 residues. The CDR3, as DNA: TGTGCCAGCAGCTTGGGTGTTGACATCTACAATGAGCAGTTCTTC. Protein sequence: CASSLGVDIYNEQFF.

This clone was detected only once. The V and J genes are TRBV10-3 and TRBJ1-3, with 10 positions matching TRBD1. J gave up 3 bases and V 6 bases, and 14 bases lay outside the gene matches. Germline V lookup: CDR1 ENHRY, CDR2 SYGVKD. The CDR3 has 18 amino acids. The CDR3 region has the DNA TGTGCCATCAGCCCCGGGACAGGGGCCCGCTTGGGTGGAAACACCATATATTTT. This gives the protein CAISPGTGARLGGNTIYF.

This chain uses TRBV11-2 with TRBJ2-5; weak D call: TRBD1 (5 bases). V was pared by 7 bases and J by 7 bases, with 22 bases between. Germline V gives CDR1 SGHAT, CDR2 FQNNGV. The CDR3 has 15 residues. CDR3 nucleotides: TGTGCCAGCACCTCCCAGGGCCGATACATAGGGACCCAGTACTTC. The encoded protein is CASTSQGRYIGTQYF. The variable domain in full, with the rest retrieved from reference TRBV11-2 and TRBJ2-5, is EAGVAQSPRYKIIEKRQSVAFWCNPISGHATLYWYQQILGQGPKLLIQFQNNGVVDDSQLPKDRFSAERLKGVDSTLKIQPAKLEDSAVYLCASTSQGRYIGTQYFGPGTRLLVL.

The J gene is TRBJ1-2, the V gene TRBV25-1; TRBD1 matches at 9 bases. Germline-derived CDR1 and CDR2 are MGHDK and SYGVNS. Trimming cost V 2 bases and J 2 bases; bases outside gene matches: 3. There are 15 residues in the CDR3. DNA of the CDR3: TGTGCCAGCAGTGAACGGGGGACAGGGAACTATGGCTACACCTTC. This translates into CASSERGTGNYGYTF.

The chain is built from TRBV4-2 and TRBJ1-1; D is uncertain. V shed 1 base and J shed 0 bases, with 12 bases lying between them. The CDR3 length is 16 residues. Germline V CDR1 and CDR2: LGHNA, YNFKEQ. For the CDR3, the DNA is TGTGCCAGCAGCCAAGCGGCGACACTTATGAACACTGAAGCTTTCTTT. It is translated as CASSQAATLMNTEAFF.

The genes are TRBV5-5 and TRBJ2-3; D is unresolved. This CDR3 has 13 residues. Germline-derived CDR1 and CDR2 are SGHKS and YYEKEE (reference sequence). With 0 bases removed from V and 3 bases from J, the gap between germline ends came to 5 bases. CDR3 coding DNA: TGTGCCAGCAGCTTGGCCGGGACAGATACGCAGTATTTT. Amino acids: CASSLAGTDTQYF.

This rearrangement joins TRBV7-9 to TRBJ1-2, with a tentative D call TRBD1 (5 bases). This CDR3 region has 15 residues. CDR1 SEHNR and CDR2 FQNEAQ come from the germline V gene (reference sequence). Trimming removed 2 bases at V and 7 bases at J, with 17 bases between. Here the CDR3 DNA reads TGTGCCAGCAGCTTACCAATGGCGGCGGGGGGTGGCTACACCTTC. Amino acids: CASSLPMAAGGGYTF.

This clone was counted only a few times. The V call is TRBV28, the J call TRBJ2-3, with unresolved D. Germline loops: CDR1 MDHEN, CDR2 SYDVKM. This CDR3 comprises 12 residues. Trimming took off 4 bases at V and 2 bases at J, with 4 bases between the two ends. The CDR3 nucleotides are TGTGCCAGCAGTTCCCTCACAGATACGCAGTATTTT. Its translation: CASSSLTDTQYF.

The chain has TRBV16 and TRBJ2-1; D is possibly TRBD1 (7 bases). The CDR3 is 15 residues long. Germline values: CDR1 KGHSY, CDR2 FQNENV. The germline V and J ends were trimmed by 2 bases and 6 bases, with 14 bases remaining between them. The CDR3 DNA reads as TGTGCCAGCAGCCAAGTAAGGGGGCGGGGCAATGAGCAGTTCTTC. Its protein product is CASSQVRGRGNEQFF.